The T cell receptor beta chain described here comes from a study of blood T cells in healthy people across ages. Overall study results and limits: Because donor CMV status was unknown, expanded clonotype changes were possibly confounded.

Alongside a J-beta primer mix, a sample-barcoded 5' primer served in a second PCR lasting roughly 6 to 12 cycles. From the 5' RACE reads, TCRdb called clonotypes with MiXCR, one entry per CDR3 protein. There are roughly 1,000,000 distinct CDR3 sequences in the sample; approximately 26% occur only once, and about 0.72% lies in the top ten. This CDR3 contains 13 residues. V was shortened by 6 bases and J by 7 bases, with 13 bases between the two germline ends. Healthy Russian Caucasian donors spanned ages about 6 to 95 years. A note on this clonotype: No antigen is known for it.

The data also belong to a second study, concerning T cells of mothers and their children. From that report: The study found slightly higher but non-significant overlap in related versus unrelated mother-child pairs. The search for persistent microchimeric T cell clones detected none.

This clonotype originated in a girl aged 2-10 years in good health. Sequenced input: blood. This chain joins TRBV12-3 or TRBV12-4 and TRBJ1-5, with no clear D. CDR3 in DNA: TGTGCCAGCAGCCTTTACCAGGACCAGCCCCAGCATTTT. This codes for CASSLYQDQPQHF.